This is a list of T cell receptor beta chains from one sample in a study of T cell responses to AZD1222 COVID-19 vaccine. Profiled with immunoSEQ multiplex PCR; TCRdb holds only in-frame clones, not every one. The repertoire includes some 180,000 clones, 92% of them detected once, and less than 1.5% sits in the top ten. Sequenced material: peripheral blood, taken on day 0 of AZD1222 vaccination. These receptors all stem from an adult in good health. Each CDR3 is given with its conserved first and last residue. Fields, in order: V gene, J gene, CDR3 protein.

V gene: TRBV19
J gene: TRBJ1-5
CDR3 protein: CASNLGQGSNQPQHF

V gene: TRBV6-5
J gene: TRBJ1-3
CDR3 protein: CASRRTVSGNTIYF

V gene: TRBV5-1
J gene: TRBJ1-2
CDR3 protein: CASRRSTSTRRDYGYTF

V gene: TRBV19
J gene: TRBJ2-1
CDR3 protein: CASRPGQAIYEQFF

V gene: TRBV24-1
J gene: TRBJ2-6
CDR3 protein: CATSDGPSGANVLTF

V gene: TRBV6-5
J gene: TRBJ2-5
CDR3 protein: CASSYSRHSQETQYF

V gene: TRBV20-1
J gene: TRBJ2-5
CDR3 protein: CSASRQETQYF

V gene: TRBV3-1/TRBV3-2
J gene: TRBJ1-1
CDR3 protein: CASSQATMNTEAFF

V gene: TRBV18
J gene: TRBJ2-7
CDR3 protein: CASSPVPGHSSYEQYF

V gene: TRBV30
J gene: TRBJ1-2
CDR3 protein: CAWSPGLGGYTF